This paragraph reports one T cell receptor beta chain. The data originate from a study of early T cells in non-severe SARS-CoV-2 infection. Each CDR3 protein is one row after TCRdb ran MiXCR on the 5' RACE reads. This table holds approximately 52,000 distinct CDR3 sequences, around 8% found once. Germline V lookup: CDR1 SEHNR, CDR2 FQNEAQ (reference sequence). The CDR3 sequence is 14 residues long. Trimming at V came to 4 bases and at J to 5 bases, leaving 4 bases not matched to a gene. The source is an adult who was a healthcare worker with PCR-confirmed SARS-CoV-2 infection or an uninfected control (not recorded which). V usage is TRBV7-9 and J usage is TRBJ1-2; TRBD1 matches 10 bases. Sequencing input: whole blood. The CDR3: CASSSGTGDYGYTF. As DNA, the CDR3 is TGTGCCAGCAGCTCCGGGACAGGGGATTATGGCTACACCTTC.